This T cell receptor beta chain was recovered during a study of T cells in Graves' hyperthyroidism and ophthalmopathy (dated 2019 in TCRdb). Background on the whole study: TCR V-J signatures able to tell the groups apart were searched for in a discovery cohort of 95 or so patients, of whom around 43 had Graves' ophthalmopathy and 55 to 65 had stable Graves' hyperthyroidism. An independent validation cohort of fewer than 20 hyperthyroidism patients and some 15 patients who later progressed to ophthalmopathy tested prospective prediction of ophthalmopathy. The 80 to 100 discovery patients were randomly divided into training and test sets at a 7:3 ratio. In addition, the study compared T-cell repertoires in thyroid tissue and in blood from roughly 6 Graves' hyperthyroidism patients. Following sampling, methimazole starting at 30 mg daily was given to hyperthyroidism patients, and high-dose intravenous methylprednisolone was given to ophthalmopathy patients. The paper reports TCR Vbeta CDR3 sequencing of approximately 130 peripheral blood samples: fewer than 50 ophthalmopathy, fewer than 80 hyperthyroidism and 17 progressor patients.

CDR1 is given as SGHTS and CDR2 as YDEGEE, both from the germline V gene. From its cysteine to its phenylalanine, the CDR3 spans 16 amino acids. Only the CDR3 region is kept as DNA, spanning 48 bases read in frame from base 1. Trimming takes 4 bases off V and 1 base off J; junction bases not matched to a gene: 6. Graves' hyperthyroidism was defined as stable when no progression to ophthalmopathy occurred over 18 months of follow-up. The hyperthyroidism patients were between 18 and 65 years old and newly diagnosed, with a disease duration of less than 2 months. Any patient with an uncontrolled infection, another autoimmune disease, pregnancy or lactation was excluded. Diagnoses were established on the basis of clinical symptoms, serum thyroxine and TRAb, thyroid ultrasound, and orbital computed tomography. Total RNA was extracted using Trizol reagent, and RNA quality was assessed on an Agilent 2100 Bioanalyzer.

TCR beta CDR3 regions were amplified from RNA transcripts. The first round of RT-PCR for the TCR CDR3 was performed with the HTBI primer set and the Qiagen OneStep RT-PCR kit. A second multiplex PCR round built the libraries, followed by size selection and purification. Paired-end sequencing of the libraries was performed with 100 bp reads on an Illumina HiSeq2000. Processing in the source paper ran as follows. SOAPnuke was used to process the raw data, with reads discarded if the reads contained adapters or uncalled bases, had a mean Phred below 15, or lacked an exact constant-primer or identifier match. High-quality paired reads were merged using COPE v1.2.5, and each unique nucleotide sequence was defined as a clonotype. MiTCR v1.1 was used to align the clonotypes against IMGT TRBV, TRBD and TRBJ reference segments. The analysis was restricted to V-J combinations with a frequency above 0.0001, which together covered roughly 99% of the repertoires. A TCS score was defined as the ratio of F50 (clonal expansion) to E x V (chaos), with BLOSUM62-based TCRdist applied between CDR3 peptides within each V-J. Welch's t-statistics and random forest reduced 514 V-J features to around 14, which were used in a naive Bayes classifier (R e1071). Thyroid-blood repertoire similarity was quantified with the Morisita-Horn index. TCRdb itself trimmed the public reads at Q25 with fastp, ran MiXCR and retained productive beta chains. Every entry covers one CDR3 protein and lists the most common genes and DNA from its rows. The V and J calls come from TCRdb's annotation, not from the publication. Recorded for this sample are about 540,000 distinct CDR3 sequences; approximately 44% of them occurred a single time. The ten largest make up approximately 7.5% of the sample.

Concerning this clonotype: Its cognate antigen has yet to be identified. Base-call qualities are not available, and no considerably larger clone is one nucleotide away.

The paper's findings and limits, for the study overall: During validation, the model predicted progression to ophthalmopathy a median of approximately 7 months ahead of onset, with 60% to 71% sensitivity and almost 75% specificity. A model built on a 13 V-J signature distinguished ophthalmopathy from stable hyperthyroidism, reaching 85% to 90% sensitivity and about 81% specificity in cross-validation and 80%/75% in testing. No statistical method was used to fix the sample size in advance, and group allocation was not hidden from the investigators. Most expanded thyroid clonotypes (frequency above 0.001) were also found in blood, which suggests that blood repertoires may mirror thyroid immune responses.

The sequence came from a woman between 18 and 30 years old with Graves' hyperthyroidism. The specimen sequenced was peripheral blood or thyroid tissue (not recorded which). The chain employs TRBV5-8 and TRBJ1-5, with 9 junctional bases fitting TRBD1. The CDR3 region has the sequence CASSPGQGISNQPQHF. Read as DNA, the sequence is TGTGCCAGCAGCCCGGGACAGGGTATAAGCAATCAGCCCCAGCATTTT. The full variable domain, completed from the reference TRBV5-8 and TRBJ1-5 proteins outside the CDR3, reads EAGVTQSPTHLIKTRGQQATLRCSPISGHTSVYWYQQALGLGLQFLLWYDEGEERNRGNFPPRFSGRQFPNYSSELNVNALELEDSALYLCASSPGQGISNQPQHFGDGTRLSIL.